The 22 T cell receptor beta chains below were found in one sample sequenced in a study of T cell responses to AZD1222 COVID-19 vaccine. Data came from immunoSEQ multiplex PCR; TCRdb stores just in-frame clones and leaves some out. The data contain 150,000 to 200,000 clones, under 95% of them singletons. The specimen comprised peripheral blood, sampled on day 0 of AZD1222 vaccination. The receptor set was obtained from an adult in good health.

This sequence joins TRBV19 and TRBJ2-3; 11 positions match TRBD2. The CDR3 is 18 residues long. Germline CDR1 reads LNHDA; CDR2 reads SQIVND (reference sequence). The junction had 13 bases not matched to a gene; V was cut back by 5 bases and J by 3 bases. The CDR3 loop reads CASSDLGLAGGWTDTQYF. In nucleotides, the CDR3 is TGTGCCAGTAGTGATTTGGGGCTAGCGGGAGGTTGGACAGATACGCAGTATTTT.

The chain uses TRBV6-6 and TRBJ1-1; TRBD1 is a possible D gene (5 bases). Trimming removed 5 bases from V and 2 bases from J, with 9 bases in between. Germline CDR1 is MNHNY and CDR2 is SVGAGI (reference sequence). CDR3 length equals 13 residues. The CDR3 DNA follows: TGTGCCAGCAGTCGGGGGGGAAACACTGAAGCTTTCTTT. This encodes CASSRGGNTEAFF.

This clone was observed once. The chain combines TRBV27 with TRBJ2-1; D ambiguous. Trimming took 3 bases from V and 5 from J, leaving 5 bases between them. The CDR3 spans 12 residues. Germline loops: CDR1 MNHEY, CDR2 SMNVEV (reference sequence). This chain's CDR3 is CASSLTHNEQFF. DNA of the CDR3: TGTGCCAGCAGTTTGACGCACAATGAGCAGTTCTTC.

For the CDR3, the DNA is TGTGCCAGCAGCCCCGGACAGGGAAACACTGAAGCTTTCTTT. The encoded protein is CASSPGQGNTEAFF. This sequence joins TRBV7-6 and TRBJ1-1; 8 bases match TRBD1. The CDR3 runs to 14 residues. J lost 2 bases, V lost 5 bases, and 4 bases had no gene match. The germline gives CDR1 SGHVS, CDR2 FNYEAQ.

The V call is TRBV7-9, the J call TRBJ1-1; D is uncertain. The V gene lost 2 bases and the J gene lost 1 base, with 11 bases spanning the gap. The length of the CDR3 is 15 residues. Germline CDR1 and CDR2: SEHNR and FQNEAQ (reference sequence). The CDR3 here is CASSLYPGGNTEAFF. The CDR3 DNA reads TGTGCCAGCAGCTTATATCCGGGAGGGAACACTGAAGCTTTCTTT.

This clone has more than one count but fewer than ten. V usage is TRBV12-3 or TRBV12-4 and J usage is TRBJ1-1; perhaps TRBD1 as D (5 bases). The V end was cut by 5 bases, the J end by 4 bases, with 11 bases between. This CDR3 is 13 amino acids long. The CDR3 DNA reads as TGTGCCAGCAGTCTTCCAGGGATCACTGAAGCTTTCTTT. Translating gives CASSLPGITEAFF.

V and J are TRBV7-2 and TRBJ2-1; 11 bases match TRBD2. The CDR3 is made up of 16 amino acids. Germline lookup yields CDR1 SGHTA and CDR2 FQGNSA. Losses at the gene ends were 2 bases for V and 5 bases for J; bases not matched to a gene: 5. The CDR3 DNA reads as TGTGCCAGCAGCTTAACTAGCGGGGGTCCTAACAATGAGCAGTTCTTC. It codes for CASSLTSGGPNNEQFF.

The chain carries TRBV6-5 and TRBJ1-4; 11 bases match TRBD1. This CDR3 spans 14 amino acids. After removal of 9 bases from V and 10 bases from J, the junction contained 10 bases not matched to a gene. Germline assignment: CDR1 MNHEY and CDR2 SVGAGI. The CDR3 bases are TGTGCCAGTTGGGACAGGGGGAATGGTGGAAAACTGTTTTTT. Translation: CASWDRGNGGKLFF.

This chain joins TRBV18 and TRBJ1-2, with D unresolved. Trimming removed 1 base from V and 8 bases from J, with 11 bases in between. From germline, CDR1 is KGHSH and CDR2 LQKENI. There are 13 residues in the CDR3. CDR3 sequence: CASSPRSEGGYTF. The CDR3, as DNA: TGTGCCAGCTCACCACGTTCAGAGGGCGGCTACACCTTC.

Concerning this clone: Other nucleotide sequences from this sample produce the same CDR3. This rearrangement joins TRBV30 to TRBJ1-5, with TRBD1 identical over 9 bases. The CDR3 covers 14 residues. V was clipped by 5 bases and J by 1 base; unmatched bases: 3. Per the germline V gene, CDR1 is GTSNPN and CDR2 is SVGIG (reference sequence). The CDR3 spells CAWRGTGSNQPQHF. DNA of the CDR3: TGTGCCTGGCGCGGGACAGGGAGCAATCAGCCCCAGCATTTT.

The genes are TRBV28 and TRBJ1-1; no clear D. CDR1 and CDR2 (germline): MDHEN, SYDVKM. The CDR3 is 14 residues long. V lost 3 bases and J lost 4, with 12 bases in between. The CDR3 region is CASSFTGIGTEAFF. The CDR3 DNA reads TGTGCCAGCAGTTTCACGGGGATTGGCACTGAAGCTTTCTTT.

The chain uses TRBV28 and TRBJ1-2, with TRBD1 as a possible D gene (6 bases). The germline V gene encodes CDR1 MDHEN and CDR2 SYDVKM. V was trimmed by 6 bases and J by 2 bases, leaving 19 bases between them. The CDR3 extends over 16 amino acids. The CDR3 nucleotides read TGTGCCAGCAGAGTCTACCGAACAGGGAAGAACTATGGCTACACCTTC. The encoded protein is CASRVYRTGKNYGYTF.

A note on this clone: Other DNA sequences in this specimen translate into the identical CDR3. The chain uses TRBV7-6 and TRBJ2-1, with 8 nucleotides matching TRBD2. The CDR3 is 15 amino acids. The germline V gene has CDR1 SGHVS and CDR2 FNYEAQ. V trimming: 5 bases; J trimming: 0 bases; junction bases outside the gene matches: 3. CDR3 region: CASSPSGSSYNEQFF. The CDR3 DNA reads as TGTGCCAGCAGCCCCAGCGGGAGCTCCTACAATGAGCAGTTCTTC.

The genes are TRBV19 and TRBJ2-7; weak D call: TRBD2 (6 bases). The ends were cut back, 4 bases at V and 2 bases at J, with 9 bases in the middle. Germline assignment: CDR1 LNHDA and CDR2 SQIVND (reference sequence). CDR3 length equals 13 residues. The CDR3 DNA follows: TGTGCCAGTAGTACGGGCGGGACCTACGAGCAGTACTTC. Encoded protein: CASSTGGTYEQYF.

V usage is TRBV7-8 and J usage is TRBJ2-1, with 13 positions matching TRBD2. The CDR3 is 17 residues long. The trim removed 2 bases at V and 4 bases at J, leaving 5 bases unmatched. The V gene's germline CDR1 is SGHVS and CDR2 FQNEAQ. The CDR3 nucleotides read TGTGCCAGCAGCTTATTCTCGACTAGCGGGAGGTACAATGAGCAGTTCTTC. This gives the protein CASSLFSTSGRYNEQFF.

This rearrangement joins TRBV28 to TRBJ2-7; 7 nucleotides agree with TRBD1. V gave up 3 bases and J gave up 5 bases; unmatched junction bases: 4. Germline V gene data show CDR1 as MDHEN and CDR2 as SYDVKM. This CDR3 spans 13 amino acids. CDR3 loop: CASSLTGFHEQYF. The CDR3 DNA is TGTGCCAGCAGTTTGACAGGGTTCCACGAGCAGTACTTC.

This clone appeared once. The chain links TRBV29-1 to TRBJ1-2; D gene unclear. Trimming left V 4 bases short and J 6 bases short, with 6 bases between. CDR3 length: 10 residues. Per germline, CDR1 SQVTM and CDR2 ANQGSEA. The CDR3 nucleotides are TGCAGCGTTGTTGGGGATGGCTACACCTTC. The encoded protein is CSVVGDGYTF.

This chain joins TRBV19 and TRBJ2-3; D may be TRBD1 or TRBD2 (5 bases each). In germline, CDR1 is LNHDA, CDR2 SQIVND (reference sequence). Trimming removed 7 bases at V and 4 bases at J, with 12 bases between. The length of the CDR3 is 13 residues. The DNA of the CDR3 is TGTGCCAGTACCCCCGGGGCCCCAGATACGCAGTATTTT. Translation gives CASTPGAPDTQYF.

V gene TRBV19 combines with J gene TRBJ1-1; D perhaps matches TRBD1 (6 bases). The V end lost 0 bases, the J end lost 4 bases, and 9 bases lay between the germline ends. This CDR3 spans 14 amino acids. The germline V gene has CDR1 LNHDA and CDR2 SQIVND (reference sequence). The CDR3 nucleotides read TGTGCCAGTAGTATAGATATAGGGGGCACTGAAGCTTTCTTT. Translated, it gives CASSIDIGGTEAFF. Variable domain in full (rest from reference TRBV19 and TRBJ1-1): DGGITQSPKYLFRKEGQNVTLSCEQNLNHDAMYWYRQDPGQGLRLIYYSQIVNDFQKGDIAEGYSVSREKKESFPLTVTSAQKNPTAFYLCASSIDIGGTEAFFGQGTRLTVV.

The chain joins TRBV28 to TRBJ1-2; a possible D gene is TRBD1 (5 bases). V shed 7 bases and J shed 4 bases, with 22 bases lying between them. Germline V gives CDR1 MDHEN, CDR2 SYDVKM. The CDR3 totals 16 residues. CDR3 sequence (DNA): TGTGCCAGCACCCTCGGTGGGGTGGGGCGCGGCTATGGCTACACCTTC. Protein: CASTLGGVGRGYGYTF.

The genes are TRBV19 and TRBJ1-1; no clear D. Per the germline V gene, CDR1 is LNHDA and CDR2 is SQIVND (reference sequence). V was cut by 7 bases and J by 13 bases, with 16 bases left in between. The CDR3 runs to 11 residues. In DNA, the CDR3 is TGTGCCAGTACCTACGACCGGAGACATTTCTTT. The encoded protein is CASTYDRRHFF.

The chain uses TRBV6-2 or TRBV6-3 and TRBJ2-5; D is perhaps TRBD1 (5 bases). The CDR3 runs 14 residues. Trimming removed 0 bases from V and 3 bases from J, with 8 bases in between. The germline gives CDR1 MNHEY, CDR2 SVGEGT. The CDR3 DNA reads as TGTGCCAGCAGTTACTCAGGGGAAAAAGAGACCCAGTACTTC. Amino acids: CASSYSGEKETQYF.